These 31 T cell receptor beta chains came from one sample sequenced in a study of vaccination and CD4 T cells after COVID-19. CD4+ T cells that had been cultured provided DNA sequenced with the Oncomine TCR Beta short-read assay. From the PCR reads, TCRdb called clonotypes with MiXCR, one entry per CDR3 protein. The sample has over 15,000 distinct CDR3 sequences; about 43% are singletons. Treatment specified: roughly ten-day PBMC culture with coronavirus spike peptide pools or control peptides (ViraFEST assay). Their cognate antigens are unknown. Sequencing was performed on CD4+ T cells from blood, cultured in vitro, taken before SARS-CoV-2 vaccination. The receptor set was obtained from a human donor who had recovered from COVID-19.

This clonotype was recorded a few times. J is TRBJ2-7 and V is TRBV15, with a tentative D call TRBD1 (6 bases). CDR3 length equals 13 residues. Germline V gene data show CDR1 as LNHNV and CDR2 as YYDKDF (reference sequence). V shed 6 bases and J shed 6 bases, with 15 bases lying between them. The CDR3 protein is CATSTPGASEQYF. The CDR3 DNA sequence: TGTGCCACCAGTACTCCAGGGGCGAGCGAGCAGTACTTC. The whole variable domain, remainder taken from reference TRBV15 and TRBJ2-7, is DAMVIQNPRYQVTQFGKPVTLSCSQTLNHNVMYWYQQKSSQAPKLLFHYYDKDFNNEADTPDNFQSRRPNTSFCFLDIRSPGLGDTAMYLCATSTPGASEQYFGPGTRLTVT.

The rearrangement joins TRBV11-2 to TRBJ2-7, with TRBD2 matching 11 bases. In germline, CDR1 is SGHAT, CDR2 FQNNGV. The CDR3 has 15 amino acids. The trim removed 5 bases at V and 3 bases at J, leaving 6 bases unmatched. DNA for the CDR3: TGTGCCAGCAGCCCCCCGACTAGCGGGATCTACGAGCAGTACTTC. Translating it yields CASSPPTSGIYEQYF.

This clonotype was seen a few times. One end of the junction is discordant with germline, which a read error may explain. In DNA, the CDR3 is TGTGCCAGCAGTCTAATCGGGACCCAAGGGACCCAGTACTTC. Translating gives CASSLIGTQGTQYF. The chain has TRBV27 and TRBJ2-5; D might be TRBD1 or TRBD2, each matching 5 bases. The germline V gene encodes CDR1 MNHEY and CDR2 SMNVEV (reference sequence). There are 14 residues in the CDR3.

The CDR3 here is CATSDQAQETQYF. The DNA for the CDR3 is TGTGCCACCAGTGATCAGGCCCAAGAGACCCAGTACTTC. The gene calls are TRBV24-1 and TRBJ2-5; no reliable D call. The V and J ends lost 3 bases and 1 base respectively, with 5 bases between them. Per the germline V gene, CDR1 is KGHDR and CDR2 is SFDVKD. This CDR3 is 13 amino acids long.

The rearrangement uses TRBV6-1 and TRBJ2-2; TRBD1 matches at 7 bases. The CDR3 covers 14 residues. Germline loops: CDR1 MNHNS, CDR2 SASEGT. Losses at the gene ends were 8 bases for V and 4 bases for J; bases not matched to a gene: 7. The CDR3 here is CASYRGAATGELFF. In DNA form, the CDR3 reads TGTGCCAGCTACAGGGGCGCAGCCACCGGGGAGCTGTTTTTT.

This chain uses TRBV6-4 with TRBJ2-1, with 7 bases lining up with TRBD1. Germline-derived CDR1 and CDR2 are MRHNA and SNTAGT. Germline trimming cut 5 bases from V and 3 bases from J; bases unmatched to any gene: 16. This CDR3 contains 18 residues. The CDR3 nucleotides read TGTGCCAGCAGTAACCCTCTGCGGTGGAGGACAGGCTACAATGAGCAGTTCTTC. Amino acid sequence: CASSNPLRWRTGYNEQFF.

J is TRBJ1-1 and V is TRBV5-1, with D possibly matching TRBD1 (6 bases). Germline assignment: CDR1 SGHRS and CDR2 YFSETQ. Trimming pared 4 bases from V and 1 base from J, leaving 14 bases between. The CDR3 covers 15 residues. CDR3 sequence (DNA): TGCGCCAGCAGCCCTGGGGGCGGAGAGAACACTGAAGCTTTCTTT. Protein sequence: CASSPGGGENTEAFF.

In nucleotides, the CDR3 is TGTGCCAGCAGTGATGGGACAGGGAGCTACGAGCAGTACTTC. As protein: CASSDGTGSYEQYF. The rearrangement links TRBV2 to TRBJ2-7; TRBD1 aligns across 9 bases. CDR1 is SNHLY, CDR2 FYNNEI, per germline. The V segment lost 3 bases and the J segment 3 bases; nucleotides outside the gene matches: 3. The CDR3 is made up of 14 amino acids.

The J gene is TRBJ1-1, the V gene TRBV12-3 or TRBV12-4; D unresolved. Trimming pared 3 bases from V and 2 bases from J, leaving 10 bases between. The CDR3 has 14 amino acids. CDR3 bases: TGTGCCAGCAGTTTCTCCGGGGTAAACACTGAAGCTTTCTTT. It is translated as CASSFSGVNTEAFF.

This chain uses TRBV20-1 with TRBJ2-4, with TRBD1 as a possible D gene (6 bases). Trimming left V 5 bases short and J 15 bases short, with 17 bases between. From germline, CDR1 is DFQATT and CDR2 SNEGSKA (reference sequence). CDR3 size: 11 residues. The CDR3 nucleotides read TGCAGTGCTTTCCGGGACACCCCGTTGTACTTC. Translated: CSAFRDTPLYF.

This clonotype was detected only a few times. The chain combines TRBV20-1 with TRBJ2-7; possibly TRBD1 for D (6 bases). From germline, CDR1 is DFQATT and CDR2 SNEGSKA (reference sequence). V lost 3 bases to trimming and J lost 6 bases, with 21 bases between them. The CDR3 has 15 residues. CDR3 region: CSASRGSSGIGEQYF. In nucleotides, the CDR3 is TGCAGTGCTAGTAGGGGGAGCAGCGGTATTGGCGAGCAGTACTTC.

Here the CDR3 reads CSALDRPNQPQHF. The CDR3 DNA is TGCAGTGCTTTAGACAGGCCCAATCAGCCCCAGCATTTT. The chain has TRBV20-1 and TRBJ1-5, with a possible D match to TRBD1 (6 bases). The V end was cut by 5 bases, the J end by 3 bases, with 11 bases between. This CDR3 is 13 amino acids long. CDR1 is DFQATT, CDR2 SNEGSKA, per germline (reference sequence).

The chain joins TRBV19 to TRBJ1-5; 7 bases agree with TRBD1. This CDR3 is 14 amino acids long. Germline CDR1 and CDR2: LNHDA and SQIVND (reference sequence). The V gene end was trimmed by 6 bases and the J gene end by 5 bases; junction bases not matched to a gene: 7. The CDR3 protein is CASRKDRTYQPQHF. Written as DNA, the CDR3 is TGTGCCAGTAGGAAGGACAGGACCTATCAGCCCCAGCATTTT.

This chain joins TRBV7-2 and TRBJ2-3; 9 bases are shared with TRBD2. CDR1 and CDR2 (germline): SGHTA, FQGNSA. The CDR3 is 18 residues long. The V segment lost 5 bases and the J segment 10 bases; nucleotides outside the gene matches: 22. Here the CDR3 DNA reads TGTGCCAGCAGCCCTACCTACGGGTTGGCGGGAGGGTCTGACGCGCAGTATTTT. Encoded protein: CASSPTYGLAGGSDAQYF.

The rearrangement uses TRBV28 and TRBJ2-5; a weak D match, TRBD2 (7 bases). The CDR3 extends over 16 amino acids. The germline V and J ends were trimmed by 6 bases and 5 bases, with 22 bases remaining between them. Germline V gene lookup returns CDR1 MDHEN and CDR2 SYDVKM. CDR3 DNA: TGTGCCAGCAGCCCCATGGGGGGCGGGGGCGGGGAGACCCAGTACTTC. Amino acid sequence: CASSPMGGGGGETQYF.

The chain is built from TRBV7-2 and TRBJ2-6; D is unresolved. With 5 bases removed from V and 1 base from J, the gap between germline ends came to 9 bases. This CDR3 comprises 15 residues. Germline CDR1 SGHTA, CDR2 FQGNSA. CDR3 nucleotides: TGTGCCAGCAGCCCAGGATTATCTGGGGCCAACGTCCTGACTTTC. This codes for CASSPGLSGANVLTF. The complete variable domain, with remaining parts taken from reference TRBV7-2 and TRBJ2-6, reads GAGVSQSPSNKVTEKGKDVELRCDPISGHTALYWYRQSLGQGLEFLIYFQGNSAPDKSGLPSDRFSAERTGGSVSTLTIQRTQQEDSAVYLCASSPGLSGANVLTFGAGSRLTVL.

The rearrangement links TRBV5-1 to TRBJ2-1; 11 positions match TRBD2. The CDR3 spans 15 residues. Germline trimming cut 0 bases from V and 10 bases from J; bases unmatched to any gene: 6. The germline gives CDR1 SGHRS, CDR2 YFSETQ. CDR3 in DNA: TGCGCCAGCAGCTTGGCGATGGGGACTAGCGGAGAGCAGTTCTTC. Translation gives CASSLAMGTSGEQFF.

CDR3 region: CASSRVARGLLSYEQYF. CDR3 DNA: TGTGCCAGTAGCCGGGTAGCCAGGGGGCTACTTTCCTACGAGCAGTACTTC. The chain is built from TRBV19 and TRBJ2-7; 8 bases match TRBD1. The CDR3 sequence is 17 residues long. Trimming at V came to 6 bases and at J to 1 base, leaving 14 bases not matched to a gene. Germline-derived CDR1 and CDR2 are LNHDA and SQIVND (reference sequence).

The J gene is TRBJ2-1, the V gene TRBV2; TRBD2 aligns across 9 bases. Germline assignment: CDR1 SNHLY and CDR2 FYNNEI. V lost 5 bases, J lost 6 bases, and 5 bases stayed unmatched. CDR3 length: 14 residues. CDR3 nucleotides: TGTGCCAGCAGTTCTGAGACTAGCGGCAATGAGCAGTTCTTC. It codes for CASSSETSGNEQFF.

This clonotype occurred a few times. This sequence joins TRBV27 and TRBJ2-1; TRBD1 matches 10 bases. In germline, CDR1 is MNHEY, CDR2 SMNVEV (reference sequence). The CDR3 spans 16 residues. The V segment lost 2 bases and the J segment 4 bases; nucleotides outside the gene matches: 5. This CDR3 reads CASSLRMGQGYNEQFF. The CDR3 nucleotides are TGTGCCAGCAGTTTACGAATGGGACAGGGGTACAATGAGCAGTTCTTC.

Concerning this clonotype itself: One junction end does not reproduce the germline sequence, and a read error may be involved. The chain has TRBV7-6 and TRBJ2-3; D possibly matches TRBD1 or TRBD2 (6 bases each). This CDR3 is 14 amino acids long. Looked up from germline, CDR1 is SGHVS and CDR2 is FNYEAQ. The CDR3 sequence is CASSLAPGADTQYF. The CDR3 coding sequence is TGTGCTAGCAGCTTAGCCCCGGGGGCCGATACGCAGTATTTT.

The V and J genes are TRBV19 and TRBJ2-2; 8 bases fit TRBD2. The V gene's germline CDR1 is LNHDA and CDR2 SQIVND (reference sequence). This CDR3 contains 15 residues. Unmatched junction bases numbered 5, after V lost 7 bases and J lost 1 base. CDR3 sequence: CASTLGLGNTGELFF. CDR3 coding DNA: TGTGCCAGTACCCTGGGACTAGGGAACACCGGGGAGCTGTTTTTT.

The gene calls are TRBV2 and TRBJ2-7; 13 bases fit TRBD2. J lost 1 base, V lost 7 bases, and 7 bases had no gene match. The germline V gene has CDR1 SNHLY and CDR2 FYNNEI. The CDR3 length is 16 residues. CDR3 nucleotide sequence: TGTGCCAGCATCGGACTAGCGGGAGAAGGGTCCTACGAGCAGTACTTC. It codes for CASIGLAGEGSYEQYF.

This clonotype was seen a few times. CDR3 nucleotides: TGTGCCAGCAGGATCGACACCCGATCGCCCCAGCATTTT. It translates to CASRIDTRSPQHF. The V call is TRBV2, the J call TRBJ1-5; D unresolved. This CDR3 contains 13 residues. The V and J ends lost 6 bases and 9 bases respectively, with 15 bases between them. Germline CDR1 SNHLY, CDR2 FYNNEI.

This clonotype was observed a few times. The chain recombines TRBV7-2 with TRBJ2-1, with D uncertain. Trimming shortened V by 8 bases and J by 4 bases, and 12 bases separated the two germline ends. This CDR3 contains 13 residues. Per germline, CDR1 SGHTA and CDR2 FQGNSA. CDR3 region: CASSGDPYNEQFF. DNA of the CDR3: TGTGCCAGCTCAGGTGATCCATACAATGAGCAGTTCTTC.

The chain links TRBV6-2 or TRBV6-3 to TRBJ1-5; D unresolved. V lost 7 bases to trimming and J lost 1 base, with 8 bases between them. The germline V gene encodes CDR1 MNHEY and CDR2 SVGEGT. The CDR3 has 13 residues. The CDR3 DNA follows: TGTGCCAGCAACCTAGTAAGCAATCAGCCCCAGCATTTT. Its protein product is CASNLVSNQPQHF.

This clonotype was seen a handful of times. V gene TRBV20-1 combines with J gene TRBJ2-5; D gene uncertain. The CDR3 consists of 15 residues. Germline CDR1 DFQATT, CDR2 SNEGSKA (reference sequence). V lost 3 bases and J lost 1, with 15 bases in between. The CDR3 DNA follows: TGCAGTGCTAGGCCCCACCGTCGGGCCCAAGAGACCCAGTACTTC. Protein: CSARPHRRAQETQYF.

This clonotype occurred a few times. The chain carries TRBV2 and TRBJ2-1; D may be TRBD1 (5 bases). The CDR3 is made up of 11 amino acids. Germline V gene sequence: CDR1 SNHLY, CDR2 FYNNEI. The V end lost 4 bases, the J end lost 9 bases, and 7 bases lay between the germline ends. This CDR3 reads CASSGQSEQFF. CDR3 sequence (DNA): TGTGCCAGCAGTGGACAGAGTGAGCAGTTCTTC.

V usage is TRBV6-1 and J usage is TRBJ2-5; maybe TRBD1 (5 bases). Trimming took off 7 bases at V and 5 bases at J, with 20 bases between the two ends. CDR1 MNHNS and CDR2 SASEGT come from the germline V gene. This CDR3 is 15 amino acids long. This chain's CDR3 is CASTRSQWGAETQYF. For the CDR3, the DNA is TGTGCCAGCACTCGCAGTCAGTGGGGCGCGGAGACCCAGTACTTC.

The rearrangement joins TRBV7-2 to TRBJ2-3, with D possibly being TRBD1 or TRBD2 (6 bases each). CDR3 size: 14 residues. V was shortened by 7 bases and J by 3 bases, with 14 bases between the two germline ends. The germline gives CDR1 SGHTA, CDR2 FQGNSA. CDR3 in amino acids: CASILGAGTDTQYF. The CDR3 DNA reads TGTGCCAGCATCCTGGGGGCGGGGACAGATACGCAGTATTTT.

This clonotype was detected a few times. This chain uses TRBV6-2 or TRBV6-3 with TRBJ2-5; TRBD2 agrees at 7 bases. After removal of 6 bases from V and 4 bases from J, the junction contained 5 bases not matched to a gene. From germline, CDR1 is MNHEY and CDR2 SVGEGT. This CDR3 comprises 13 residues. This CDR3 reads CASRRTSLETQYF. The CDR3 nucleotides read TGTGCCAGCAGGAGGACTAGTCTAGAGACCCAGTACTTC.